The 15 T cell receptor beta chains reported below all come from one sample, sequenced in a study of T-cell memory formation after mild COVID-19. TCRdb independently ran MiXCR on the 5' RACE reads; one entry per CDR3 protein. The data hold 150,000 to 200,000 distinct CDR3 sequences, with roughly 12% observed a single time. Input material: PBMCs or a T cell subset sorted from them (not recorded which). Every receptor here comes from a man aged 18 to 35 who had mild COVID-19 (a few samples of this study predate the infection). Cell type and time point are not known.

V gene TRBV5-5 combines with J gene TRBJ2-5; D call uncertain. The CDR3 contains 11 residues. Germline loops: CDR1 SGHKS, CDR2 YYEKEE (reference sequence). The germline V and J ends were trimmed by 1 base and 5 bases, with 3 bases remaining between them. The CDR3 reads CASSLIETQYF. The CDR3 nucleotides are TGTGCCAGCAGCTTGATCGAGACCCAGTACTTC.

This clonotype has only a few counts. Written as DNA, the CDR3 is TGTGCCAGCCGAAAGCGGGGGGCCGGGATAGAGACCCAGTACTTC. This codes for CASRKRGAGIETQYF. The chain combines TRBV7-2 with TRBJ2-5; 9 bases are shared with TRBD2. This CDR3 contains 15 residues. V gave up 8 bases and J gave up 4 bases; unmatched junction bases: 11. CDR1 SGHTA and CDR2 FQGNSA come from the germline V gene. Full variable domain (remainder filled in from reference TRBV7-2 and TRBJ2-5): GAGVSQSPSNKVTEKGKDVELRCDPISGHTALYWYRQSLGQGLEFLIYFQGNSAPDKSGLPSDRFSAERTGGSVSTLTIQRTQQEDSAVYLCASRKRGAGIETQYFGPGTRLLVL.

The chain links TRBV6-5 to TRBJ2-5; possible D gene TRBD2, 7 bases. The CDR3 extends over 16 amino acids. Germline V gene sequence: CDR1 MNHEY, CDR2 SVGAGI. V dropped 6 bases and J dropped 5 bases, with 22 bases sitting between them. CDR3 DNA sequence: TGTGCCAGCAGACGGGGGGCGAGCGGGTGGGGGGAGACCCAGTACTTC. Protein product: CASRRGASGWGETQYF.

In this sample, this clonotype turned up many times. V is TRBV7-2 and J is TRBJ2-1, with 10 positions matching TRBD2. The V gene end was trimmed by 1 base and the J gene end by 9 bases; junction bases not matched to a gene: 12. Germline V lookup: CDR1 SGHTA, CDR2 FQGNSA. The CDR3 totals 17 residues. This CDR3 is CASSLGPQRGGRSEQFF. In DNA, the CDR3 is TGTGCCAGCAGCTTAGGTCCCCAGCGGGGGGGCCGAAGTGAGCAGTTCTTC.

This clonotype has more than one count but fewer than ten. J is TRBJ1-1 and V is TRBV6-6; D not certain. This CDR3 has 12 residues. Deletions cut 0 bases from V and 6 bases from J, with 5 bases between. In germline, CDR1 is MNHNY, CDR2 SVGAGI (reference sequence). CDR3 bases: TGTGCCAGCAGTTACTCGGAAGCTGAAGCTTTCTTT. It specifies CASSYSEAEAFF.

The table lists this clonotype with a few counts. The V call is TRBV2, the J call TRBJ1-2, with TRBD1 identical over 8 bases. This CDR3 is built from 14 residues. Germline CDR1 and CDR2: SNHLY and FYNNEI. The ends lost 2 bases at V and 3 bases at J; junction bases unmatched: 2. The chain's CDR3 is CASSELQGDYGYTF. CDR3 DNA sequence: TGTGCCAGCAGTGAATTACAGGGGGACTATGGCTACACCTTC.

The chain employs TRBV20-1 and TRBJ2-3, with unresolved D. The CDR3 contains 13 residues. The V end lost 3 bases, the J end lost 5 bases, and 12 bases lay between the germline ends. Germline V lookup: CDR1 DFQATT, CDR2 SNEGSKA (reference sequence). CDR3 coding DNA: TGCAGTGCTAGGGCCATAGCCAAAGATACGCAGTATTTT. Amino acid sequence: CSARAIAKDTQYF.

The chain recombines TRBV4-1 with TRBJ1-5; TRBD1 matches 7 bases. This CDR3 contains 17 residues. With V trimmed by 1 base and J by 10 bases, 16 bases remained unmatched. The germline V gene has CDR1 MGHRA and CDR2 YSYEKL. CDR3 DNA sequence: TGCGCCAGCAGCCAAGTCTTCTCCGGGACAGACAGCGGTCCCCAGCATTTT. Residues: CASSQVFSGTDSGPQHF.

This chain connects TRBV29-1 to TRBJ2-2; D is tentatively TRBD1 or TRBD2 (5 bases each). V gave up 7 bases and J gave up 0 bases, with 12 bases separating them. Germline CDR1 and CDR2: SQVTM and ANQGSEA. The CDR3 totals 14 residues. The CDR3 nucleotides read TGCAGCGCGGCCGGGACCGCGAACACCGGGGAGCTGTTTTTT. Protein product: CSAAGTANTGELFF.

The gene calls are TRBV7-2 and TRBJ2-7; either TRBD1 or TRBD2 may fit D (5 bases each). The V gene lost 3 bases and the J gene lost 0 bases, with 12 bases spanning the gap. In germline, CDR1 is SGHTA, CDR2 FQGNSA. The CDR3 length is 15 residues. This chain's CDR3 is CASSLGVISSYEQYF. The DNA of the CDR3 is TGTGCCAGCAGCTTGGGGGTAATTAGCTCCTACGAGCAGTACTTC.

This clonotype was recorded many times. This chain joins TRBV4-2 and TRBJ2-3, with D tentatively TRBD2 (5 bases). Germline assignment: CDR1 LGHNA and CDR2 YNFKEQ. CDR3 size: 15 residues. V lost 4 bases, J lost 2 bases, and 13 bases lay in between. The CDR3 DNA reads as TGTGCCAGCAGCCGCGAACAGAGGGACACAGATACGCAGTATTTT. It translates to CASSREQRDTDTQYF.

A few counts support this clonotype. The DNA of the CDR3 is TGTGCCAGCAGCTTTCAGGGTGAGAAAGCTTTCTTT. This gives the protein CASSFQGEKAFF. The chain has TRBV5-6 and TRBJ1-1; TRBD1 might be the D (5 bases). Germline CDR1 is SGHDT and CDR2 is YYEEEE. The CDR3 consists of 12 residues. Trimming shortened V by 2 bases and J by 9 bases, and 11 bases separated the two germline ends.

The chain combines TRBV6-4 with TRBJ2-5, with D unclear. Trimming cost V 2 bases and J 4 bases, with 5 bases left between them. This CDR3 is 12 amino acids long. The germline CDR1 and CDR2 sequences are MRHNA and SNTAGT. The CDR3 loop is CASSDDGETQYF. CDR3 DNA sequence: TGTGCCAGCAGTGACGACGGAGAGACCCAGTACTTC.

The chain joins TRBV20-1 to TRBJ1-1; D not certain. Per germline, CDR1 DFQATT and CDR2 SNEGSKA (reference sequence). The CDR3 covers 15 residues. Trimming cost V 3 bases and J 1 base, with 15 bases left between them. The DNA for the CDR3 is TGCAGTGCTAGCTCCCTCCCTCCTAAGAACACTGAAGCTTTCTTT. It translates to CSASSLPPKNTEAFF.

The gene calls are TRBV6-6 and TRBJ2-5, with D tentatively TRBD2 (7 bases). The CDR3 has 15 amino acids. V lost 7 bases and J lost 5, with 20 bases in between. The germline V gene encodes CDR1 MNHNY and CDR2 SVGAGI (reference sequence). CDR3 residues: CASTQLPRGGETQYF. The CDR3 nucleotides are TGTGCCAGCACTCAGCTCCCTAGGGGGGGGGAGACCCAGTACTTC.